The 24 T cell receptor beta chains in this list originate from one sample, sequenced in a study of T cells in narcolepsy. Here immunoSEQ multiplex PCR was the method, and the copy in TCRdb shows in-frame clones only, minus some. The repertoire holds 27,000 or so clones, with more than 75% as singletons. Sequences were obtained from CD45RA- memory CD4+ T cells from PBMCs. The receptors originated from a human donor with narcolepsy.

The chain carries TRBV4-1 and TRBJ1-6; D is unclear. CDR1 is MGHRA, CDR2 YSYEKL, per germline. V was trimmed by 4 bases and J by 0 bases, leaving 19 bases between them. There are 19 residues in the CDR3. The CDR3 sequence: CASSPRGIQLSSYNSPLHF. Here the CDR3 DNA reads TGCGCCAGCAGCCCCCGAGGGATTCAGTTAAGCTCCTATAATTCACCCCTCCACTTT.

This clone was observed a single time. This chain connects TRBV27 to TRBJ1-1, with D maybe TRBD1 (5 bases). The germline V gene encodes CDR1 MNHEY and CDR2 SMNVEV (reference sequence). This CDR3 spans 16 amino acids. Trimming took off 1 base at V and 1 base at J, with 13 bases between the two ends. This CDR3 is CASSLWQGLGNTEAFF. The CDR3 DNA sequence: TGTGCCAGCAGTTTATGGCAGGGTCTGGGGAACACTGAAGCTTTCTTT.

V usage is TRBV5-6 and J usage is TRBJ2-1; 7 positions agree with TRBD2. Germline CDR1 is SGHDT and CDR2 is YYEEEE. V lost 1 base and J lost 5; bases outside the gene matches: 12. This CDR3 contains 17 residues. CDR3 DNA sequence: TGTGCCAGCAGCTTGTTGGCGGGGGTGGCGGTGCACAATGAGCAGTTCTTC. Encoded protein: CASSLLAGVAVHNEQFF.

About this clone itself: In the same sample, other DNA sequences code for this CDR3. The CDR3 here is CASSSKASYEQYF. CDR3 DNA: TGTGCCAGTAGCTCTAAAGCGAGCTACGAGCAGTACTTC. The chain has TRBV19 and TRBJ2-7; D unresolved. V was cut by 6 bases and J by 3 bases, with 12 bases left in between. The CDR3 spans 13 residues. The germline V gene encodes CDR1 LNHDA and CDR2 SQIVND (reference sequence).

This chain links TRBV19 with TRBJ1-2; 8 positions agree with TRBD1. This CDR3 has 13 residues. The junction had 4 bases not matched to a gene; V was cut back by 5 bases and J by 5 bases. CDR1 and CDR2 (germline): LNHDA, SQIVND (reference sequence). Written as DNA, the CDR3 is TGTGCCAGTAGTGGGCAGGGGGCGTATGGCTACACCTTC. Amino acids: CASSGQGAYGYTF.

The chain couples TRBV27 to TRBJ2-6; D is unresolved. Germline CDR1 is MNHEY and CDR2 is SMNVEV (reference sequence). Trimming removed 4 bases from V and 0 bases from J, with 13 bases in between. This CDR3 comprises 17 residues. CDR3 nucleotide sequence: TGTGCCAGCAGTTCCCTCGACCGATCCTCTGGGGCCAACGTCCTGACTTTC. This encodes CASSSLDRSSGANVLTF.

The V gene is TRBV19, the J gene TRBJ1-1, with TRBD1 matching 11 bases. V was pared by 5 bases and J by 2 bases, with 10 bases of the junction left unmatched. Germline V gene sequence: CDR1 LNHDA, CDR2 SQIVND (reference sequence). The CDR3 runs to 17 residues. CDR3 in DNA: TGTGCCAGTAGTGCCATCGGACAGGGGGCTATAAACACTGAAGCTTTCTTT. It encodes CASSAIGQGAINTEAFF.

The V gene is TRBV7-9, the J gene TRBJ1-5; a weak D match, TRBD1 (5 bases). The CDR3 has 15 amino acids. V was trimmed by 1 base and J by 7 bases, leaving 14 bases between them. Germline CDR1 and CDR2: SEHNR and FQNEAQ (reference sequence). The CDR3 loop reads CASSLDGTRNQPQHF. The CDR3 region has the DNA TGTGCCAGCAGCTTAGATGGGACGAGAAACCAGCCCCAGCATTTT.

The chain employs TRBV18 and TRBJ2-2; no firm D call. Looked up from germline, CDR1 is KGHSH and CDR2 is LQKENI. There are 13 residues in the CDR3. With 3 bases removed from V and 3 bases from J, the gap between germline ends came to 5 bases. The CDR3 region is CASSPGHTGELFF. In DNA, the CDR3 is TGTGCCAGCTCACCCGGACACACCGGGGAGCTGTTTTTT.

The rearrangement links TRBV7-9 to TRBJ2-5, with 8 bases lining up with TRBD2. V dropped 5 bases and J dropped 7; count of bases not matched to a gene: 6. The CDR3 is 13 amino acids. Germline CDR1 and CDR2: SEHNR and FQNEAQ (reference sequence). The chain's CDR3 is CASSREGDRTQYF. Here the CDR3 DNA reads TGTGCCAGCAGCCGGGAGGGCGACAGGACCCAGTACTTC.

This clone was found once. The genes are TRBV2 and TRBJ2-7; possibly TRBD1 for D (5 bases). Trimming left V 3 bases short and J 9 bases short, with 15 bases between. The CDR3 loop spans 13 amino acids. In germline, CDR1 is SNHLY, CDR2 FYNNEI. CDR3 protein: CASSDLADTGQYF. CDR3 nucleotide sequence: TGTGCCAGCAGTGATCTGGCGGACACGGGGCAGTACTTC.

The J gene is TRBJ1-2, the V gene TRBV16, with TRBD1 as a possible D gene (5 bases). V was shortened by 3 bases and J by 5 bases, with 19 bases between the two germline ends. Looked up from germline, CDR1 is KGHSY and CDR2 is FQNENV. The CDR3 is 16 residues long. The CDR3 spells CASSQGLDPSGYGYTF. The CDR3 DNA reads as TGTGCCAGCAGCCAGGGGCTAGACCCGTCGGGGTATGGCTACACCTTC.

The gene calls are TRBV5-8 and TRBJ2-1; 9 bases are a match to TRBD2. Germline CDR1 and CDR2: SGHTS and YDEGEE. The trim removed 4 bases at V and 4 bases at J, leaving 12 bases unmatched. This CDR3 spans 17 amino acids. CDR3 loop: CASSPYPTSGLYNEQFF. The CDR3 DNA reads TGTGCCAGCAGCCCCTATCCAACTAGCGGGCTTTACAATGAGCAGTTCTTC.

In this sample, this clone turned up a few times. This chain links TRBV6-1 with TRBJ1-2, with 12 nucleotides matching TRBD1. CDR3 length equals 15 residues. The germline gives CDR1 MNHNS, CDR2 SASEGT. Trimming at V came to 3 bases and at J to 4 bases, leaving 3 bases not matched to a gene. The CDR3 sequence is CASSDGTGGSYGYTF. For the CDR3, the DNA is TGTGCCAGCAGTGATGGGACAGGGGGCAGCTATGGCTACACCTTC.

A single count supports this clone. The chain employs TRBV5-4 and TRBJ2-1; 10 bases match TRBD1. Trimming took 3 bases from V and 7 from J; bases not matched to a gene: 10. Germline-derived CDR1 and CDR2 are SGHNT and YYREEE (reference sequence). The CDR3 consists of 16 residues. CDR3 region: CASSSGDRGAPNEQFF. The CDR3 bases are TGTGCCAGCAGCTCGGGGGACAGGGGAGCCCCAAATGAGCAGTTCTTC.

In DNA form, the CDR3 reads TGTGCCACCAGCAGGGAGAGGACAGCCATCTCCTCTGGGGCCAACGTCCTGACTTTC. Its protein product is CATSRERTAISSGANVLTF. The chain links TRBV15 to TRBJ2-6, with D tentatively TRBD1 (6 bases). The CDR3 is 19 residues long. Between the trimmed V and J ends, which lost 3 bases and 0 bases, there was a span of 18 bases. Germline V CDR1 and CDR2: LNHNV, YYDKDF (reference sequence).

The chain uses TRBV2 and TRBJ1-5, with D hard to call. Per germline, CDR1 SNHLY and CDR2 FYNNEI. This CDR3 has 15 residues. V shed 3 bases and J shed 2 bases, with 11 bases lying between them. The CDR3 region is CASSEEDLGNQPQHF. For the CDR3, the DNA is TGTGCCAGCAGTGAGGAGGATTTGGGCAATCAGCCCCAGCATTTT.

CDR3 amino acids: CATSGTGGGEQYF. CDR3 nucleotide sequence: TGTGCCACCTCCGGGACAGGGGGCGGCGAGCAGTACTTC. This chain connects TRBV27 to TRBJ2-7; 12 bases are a match to TRBD1. Germline V gene sequence: CDR1 MNHEY, CDR2 SMNVEV (reference sequence). The CDR3 extends over 13 amino acids. After removal of 10 bases from V and 6 bases from J, the junction contained 7 bases not matched to a gene.

The chain combines TRBV4-1 with TRBJ2-7, with TRBD2 matching 9 bases. Trimming took 1 base from V and 1 from J; bases not matched to a gene: 11. The CDR3 spans 18 residues. From germline, CDR1 is MGHRA and CDR2 YSYEKL. The CDR3 spells CASSQAASGASISYEQYF. The CDR3 DNA sequence: TGCGCCAGCAGCCAAGCCGCTAGCGGGGCCTCAATATCCTACGAGCAGTACTTC.

The chain combines TRBV4-1 with TRBJ2-7, with TRBD2 matching over 11 bases. The CDR3 sequence is 15 residues long. V dropped 5 bases and J dropped 5; count of bases not matched to a gene: 8. Germline values: CDR1 MGHRA, CDR2 YSYEKL. The CDR3 reads CASSLLAGGRNEQYF. DNA for the CDR3: TGCGCCAGCAGCTTATTAGCGGGGGGGCGCAACGAGCAGTACTTC.

The chain joins TRBV11-2 to TRBJ2-4; TRBD2 aligns across 9 bases. The germline V gene encodes CDR1 SGHAT and CDR2 FQNNGV. Trimming took 11 bases from V and 3 from J; bases not matched to a gene: 17. This CDR3 has 17 residues. As DNA, the CDR3 is TGTGCCTGGCGCGGGGGGGAGTATGGGTTTGGCAAAAACATTCAGTACTTC. This gives the protein CAWRGGEYGFGKNIQYF.

The rearrangement uses TRBV11-3 and TRBJ2-7; 8 nucleotides agree with TRBD1. The CDR3 contains 15 residues. Per the germline V gene, CDR1 is SGHNT and CDR2 is YENEEA. V was clipped by 1 base and J by 7 bases; unmatched bases: 9. In DNA, the CDR3 is TGTGCCAGCAGCTTAGGCCGGACAGGGCCTCGAGAGCAGTACTTC. Residues: CASSLGRTGPREQYF.

The chain links TRBV11-2 to TRBJ2-3; D possibly corresponds to TRBD2 (6 bases). The CDR3 has 16 amino acids. Germline V gives CDR1 SGHAT, CDR2 FQNNGV. Trimming stripped 1 base from V and 1 base from J, with 12 bases between. CDR3 DNA sequence: TGTGCCAGCAGCTTAGGTCTCGGCGGGGGCACAGATACGCAGTATTTT. Translation: CASSLGLGGGTDTQYF.

The genes are TRBV13 and TRBJ2-4; 8 nucleotides match TRBD1. Germline CDR1 and CDR2: PRHDT and FYEKMQ (reference sequence). The CDR3 covers 19 residues. V was clipped by 1 base and J by 0 bases; unmatched bases: 11. The CDR3 loop reads CASSLVSGTGPIAKNIQYF. CDR3 DNA sequence: TGTGCCAGCAGCTTAGTGTCCGGGACAGGACCTATAGCCAAAAACATTCAGTACTTC.